This TCR beta chain was observed in a study of blood T cell repertoires in COVID-19. Across the study: COVID-19 samples collected from the United States, Italy and Spain covered acute and convalescent phases. Sources were T cells, B-cell-depleted T cells, or PBMCs; the material itself was cDNA or gDNA.

With 5 bases removed from V and 3 bases from J, the gap between germline ends came to 13 bases. CDR3 length: 14 residues. Germline values: CDR1 SNHLY, CDR2 FYNNEI. Those enrolled in Seattle joined during active infection and were followed longitudinally afterward. In the authors' workflow: Amplified reference gene primers provided the basis for estimating nucleated cell counts. Only in-frame clones appear in the TCRdb table, and some are missing; sequencing was by immunoSEQ multiplex PCR. V, J and clone size reflect that table, while D and trimming were determined from the DNA. Of some 87,000 clones listed, roughly 90% were seen once; the top ten hold roughly 4.2%.

Sequenced: peripheral blood. The J gene is TRBJ1-1, the V gene TRBV2; D remains ambiguous. The receptor comes from a human donor with COVID-19, enrolled during active disease. The donor label of this sample is uncertain. CDR3 sequence: CASSREGGHTEAFF. The CDR3, as DNA: TGTGCCAGCAGTCGGGAGGGCGGCCACACTGAAGCTTTCTTT.